Shown below are 19 T cell receptor beta chains from a single sample sequenced in a study of cytomegalovirus exposure and HLA in healthy donors. Vbeta (60) and Jbeta (13) primers were used in the PCR. The data were produced by immunoSEQ multiplex PCR, yet TCRdb's version contains in-frame clones alone and is incomplete. The sample consists of about 190,000 clones, 70% to 75% of them appearing once. Sequencing was performed on PBMCs. The receptor source for this set is a man aged 25 to 40 in good health and CMV-seropositive.

The chain carries TRBV28 and TRBJ2-7; a weak D match, TRBD1 (5 bases). The CDR3 contains 12 residues. Germline V CDR1 and CDR2: MDHEN, SYDVKM. Trimming stripped 5 bases from V and 6 bases from J, with 11 bases between. The CDR3 DNA reads as TGTGCCAGCAGTCGCCAGGGATTCGAGCAGTACTTC. This translates into CASSRQGFEQYF.

The rearrangement joins TRBV28 to TRBJ1-2; 9 bases are a match to TRBD1. The V gene end was trimmed by 8 bases and the J gene end by 8 bases; junction bases not matched to a gene: 9. The CDR3 is 13 residues long. The germline CDR1 and CDR2 sequences are MDHEN and SYDVKM. The CDR3 protein is CASSRHRGRGYTF. CDR3 sequence (DNA): TGTGCCAGCTCAAGGCACAGGGGGCGAGGCTACACCTTC.

The rearrangement uses TRBV18 and TRBJ2-1, with 7 positions matching TRBD2. The CDR3 length is 16 residues. After removal of 3 bases from V and 4 bases from J, the junction contained 9 bases not matched to a gene. CDR1 is KGHSH and CDR2 is LQKENI in the germline V gene. CDR3: CASSPRTSVGYNEQFF. DNA for the CDR3: TGTGCCAGCTCACCCCGAACTAGCGTCGGATACAATGAGCAGTTCTTC.

The chain couples TRBV5-1 to TRBJ1-2, with D possibly matching TRBD1 (5 bases). Germline V CDR1 and CDR2: SGHRS, YFSETQ. The CDR3 is made up of 15 amino acids. Trimming cost V 2 bases and J 3 bases, with 14 bases left between them. CDR3 nucleotide sequence: TGCGCCAGCAGCTTAAACCCAGGGTTAGACTATGGCTACACCTTC. Protein: CASSLNPGLDYGYTF.

This clone was picked up one time. V gene TRBV20-1 combines with J gene TRBJ2-5, with D uncertain. CDR1 is DFQATT and CDR2 is SNEGSKA in the germline V gene (reference sequence). CDR3 size: 10 residues. Trimming pared 5 bases from V and 5 bases from J, leaving 6 bases between. The CDR3: CSAPGETQYF. The CDR3 DNA reads TGCAGTGCTCCGGGTGAGACCCAGTACTTC.

The V gene is TRBV6-6, the J gene TRBJ1-3; 7 bases map to TRBD1. V lost 7 bases and J lost 8; bases outside the gene matches: 8. The CDR3 extends over 13 amino acids. Germline loops: CDR1 MNHNY, CDR2 SVGAGI (reference sequence). In DNA, the CDR3 is TGTGCCAGCACCCGAGGGACAGCTGACACCATATATTTT. Translated, it gives CASTRGTADTIYF.

The chain combines TRBV10-3 with TRBJ1-1; D possibly corresponds to TRBD1 (5 bases). V was shortened by 6 bases and J by 0 bases, with 8 bases between the two germline ends. The germline CDR1 and CDR2 sequences are ENHRY and SYGVKD. The CDR3 is 13 amino acids. The CDR3 sequence is CAISPTVNTEAFF. CDR3 bases: TGTGCCATCAGCCCGACAGTGAACACTGAAGCTTTCTTT.

This clone has more than one count but fewer than ten. This chain joins TRBV29-1 and TRBJ2-7; no clear D gene. Germline CDR1 reads SQVTM; CDR2 reads ANQGSEA. The CDR3 consists of 13 residues. V dropped 4 bases and J dropped 4 bases, with 14 bases sitting between them. The CDR3 loop is CSVGLLTPYEQYF. In DNA, the CDR3 is TGCAGCGTTGGACTTCTGACGCCTTACGAGCAGTACTTC.

This clone showed up just a few times. The chain recombines TRBV7-9 with TRBJ2-7; tentatively, D is TRBD2 (6 bases). The CDR3 is made up of 13 amino acids. The V end was cut by 0 bases, the J end by 9 bases, with 12 bases between. CDR1 is SEHNR, CDR2 FQNEAQ, per germline (reference sequence). The CDR3 here is CASSLAVGDWQYF. In nucleotides, the CDR3 is TGTGCCAGCAGCTTAGCGGTGGGGGACTGGCAGTACTTC. The full variable domain, rest sourced from reference TRBV7-9 and TRBJ2-7, is DTGVSQNPRHKITKRGQNVTFRCDPISEHNRLYWYRQTLGQGPEFLTYFQNEAQLEKSRLLSDRFSAERPKGSFSTLEIQRTEQGDSAMYLCASSLAVGDWQYFGPGTRLTVT.

The chain is built from TRBV13 and TRBJ1-6, with D possibly being TRBD1 (6 bases). The CDR3 sequence is 15 residues long. Germline CDR1 and CDR2: PRHDT and FYEKMQ (reference sequence). The V end was cut by 5 bases, the J end by 10 bases, with 18 bases between. CDR3 sequence reads: CASSISTGKRSPLHF. CDR3 nucleotides: TGTGCCAGCAGCATCTCCACAGGGAAGAGATCACCCCTCCACTTT.

This chain joins TRBV27 and TRBJ2-3, with 7 bases that match TRBD2. CDR3 length: 14 residues. The ends lost 8 bases at V and 8 bases at J; junction bases unmatched: 13. Germline CDR1 MNHEY, CDR2 SMNVEV (reference sequence). The CDR3 nucleotides are TGTGCCAGCGGACGGATATCTACGGGGGGTACGCAGTATTTT. Translation: CASGRISTGGTQYF.

This clone was observed a handful of times. This chain connects TRBV6-5 to TRBJ1-2; unclear D gene. The CDR3 loop spans 13 amino acids. Germline assignment: CDR1 MNHEY and CDR2 SVGAGI. The V and J ends lost 5 bases and 2 bases respectively, with 9 bases between them. The CDR3 nucleotides are TGTGCCAGCAGTCGAGGGTCGAACTATGGCTACACCTTC. Translation gives CASSRGSNYGYTF.

The chain recombines TRBV7-2 with TRBJ2-4, with D possibly TRBD1 on 6 matching bases. This CDR3 has 14 residues. Germline CDR1 reads SGHTA; CDR2 reads FQGNSA. V was trimmed by 5 bases and J by 9 bases, leaving 17 bases between them. The CDR3 sequence is CASSPGEHRGIQYF. CDR3 DNA sequence: TGTGCCAGCAGCCCAGGGGAGCACCGGGGCATTCAGTACTTC.

The CDR3 DNA follows: TGCAGTGCTAGAGTCGGTGGTACCCAGTACTTC. Encoded protein: CSARVGGTQYF. The chain couples TRBV20-1 to TRBJ2-5, with D unclear. V was shortened by 1 base and J by 8 bases, with 8 bases between the two germline ends. CDR1 and CDR2 (germline): DFQATT, SNEGSKA (reference sequence). This CDR3 is built from 11 residues.

This chain uses TRBV6-6 with TRBJ2-3; tentatively, D is TRBD2 (5 bases). The germline V gene encodes CDR1 MNHNY and CDR2 SVGAGI (reference sequence). The V and J ends lost 2 bases and 4 bases respectively, with 10 bases between them. This CDR3 is built from 14 residues. The CDR3 spells CASSYALASDTQYF. The CDR3 DNA is TGTGCCAGCAGTTACGCGCTAGCCTCAGATACGCAGTATTTT.

The V call is TRBV4-3, the J call TRBJ2-7; 7 bases fit TRBD1. The CDR3 sequence is 14 residues long. Germline lookup yields CDR1 LGHNA and CDR2 YSLEER. The ends lost 3 bases at V and 6 bases at J; junction bases unmatched: 8. CDR3 in DNA: TGCGCCAGCAGCCATGGAGACAGGGAAGGCGAGCAGTACTTC. Translated: CASSHGDREGEQYF.

The V gene is TRBV29-1, the J gene TRBJ2-7, with D maybe TRBD2 (5 bases). The CDR3 has 14 amino acids. The germline gives CDR1 SQVTM, CDR2 ANQGSEA. V was trimmed by 6 bases and J by 0 bases, leaving 15 bases between them. The CDR3 DNA sequence: TGCAGCGTCCGGATGGACGGACTCTCCTACGAGCAGTACTTC. This encodes CSVRMDGLSYEQYF.

This clone was observed a handful of times. This chain's CDR3 is CASSLTGPPYNEQFF. For the CDR3, the DNA is TGTGCCAGCAGCTTAACCGGTCCGCCTTACAATGAGCAGTTCTTC. J is TRBJ2-1 and V is TRBV7-9; D gene ambiguous. The CDR3 has 15 amino acids. Germline CDR1 reads SEHNR; CDR2 reads FQNEAQ (reference sequence). V was shortened by 2 bases and J by 4 bases, with 12 bases between the two germline ends.

This clone occurred once. The rearrangement uses TRBV7-2 and TRBJ1-1; tentative D call: TRBD1 (6 bases). This CDR3 region has 14 residues. Trimming pared 5 bases from V and 6 bases from J, leaving 16 bases between. Germline V gene data show CDR1 as SGHTA and CDR2 as FQGNSA. CDR3 sequence reads: CASSPQGIVAEAFF. CDR3 coding DNA: TGTGCCAGCAGCCCGCAGGGGATAGTCGCTGAAGCTTTCTTT. Using reference TRBV7-2 and TRBJ1-1 for the parts outside the CDR3, the full variable domain is GAGVSQSPSNKVTEKGKDVELRCDPISGHTALYWYRQSLGQGLEFLIYFQGNSAPDKSGLPSDRFSAERTGGSVSTLTIQRTQQEDSAVYLCASSPQGIVAEAFFGQGTRLTVV.